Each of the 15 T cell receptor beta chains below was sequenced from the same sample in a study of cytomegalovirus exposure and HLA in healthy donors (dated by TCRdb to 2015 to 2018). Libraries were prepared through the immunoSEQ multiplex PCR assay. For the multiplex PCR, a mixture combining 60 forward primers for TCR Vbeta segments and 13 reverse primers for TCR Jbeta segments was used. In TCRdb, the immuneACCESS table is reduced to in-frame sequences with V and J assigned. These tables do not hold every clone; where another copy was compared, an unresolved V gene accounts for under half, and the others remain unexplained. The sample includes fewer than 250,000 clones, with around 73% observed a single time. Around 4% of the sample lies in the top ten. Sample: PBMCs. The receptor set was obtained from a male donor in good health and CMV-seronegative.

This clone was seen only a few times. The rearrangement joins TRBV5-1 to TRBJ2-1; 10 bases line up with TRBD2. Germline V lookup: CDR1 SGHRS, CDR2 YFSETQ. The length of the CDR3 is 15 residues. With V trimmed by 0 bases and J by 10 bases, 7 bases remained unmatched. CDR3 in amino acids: CASSLASGRVEEQFF. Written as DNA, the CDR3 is TGCGCCAGCAGCTTGGCTAGCGGGAGAGTAGAGGAGCAGTTCTTC.

The CDR3 DNA reads as TGTGCCAGCAGCTCCCGGACAGGGCTGAATTTGTATTTT. It is translated as CASSSRTGLNLYF. This rearrangement joins TRBV11-2 to TRBJ2-3; TRBD1 matches at 8 bases. The CDR3 loop spans 13 amino acids. CDR1 and CDR2 from the germline V gene are SGHAT and FQNNGV. Losses at the gene ends were 4 bases for V and 14 bases for J; bases not matched to a gene: 11. Drawing the rest from reference TRBV11-2 and TRBJ2-3, the complete variable domain is EAGVAQSPRYKIIEKRQSVAFWCNPISGHATLYWYQQILGQGPKLLIQFQNNGVVDDSQLPKDRFSAERLKGVDSTLKIQPAKLEDSAVYLCASSSRTGLNLYFGPGTRLTVL.

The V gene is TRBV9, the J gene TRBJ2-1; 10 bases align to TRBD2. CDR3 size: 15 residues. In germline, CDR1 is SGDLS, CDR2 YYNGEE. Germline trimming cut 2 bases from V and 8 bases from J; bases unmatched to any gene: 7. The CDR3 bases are TGTGCCAGCAGCGTGTCCCAAGCGGGAGGGTATGAGCAGTTCTTC. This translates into CASSVSQAGGYEQFF.

In DNA, the CDR3 is TGTGCCAGCAGCTTAGCGAAGCGGGATCACGGGGAGCTGTTTTTT. Translating it yields CASSLAKRDHGELFF. The rearrangement joins TRBV7-9 to TRBJ2-2, with TRBD2 matching 7 bases. Losses at the gene ends were 0 bases for V and 7 bases for J; bases not matched to a gene: 5. The CDR3 is made up of 15 amino acids. Germline lookup yields CDR1 SEHNR and CDR2 FQNEAQ (reference sequence).

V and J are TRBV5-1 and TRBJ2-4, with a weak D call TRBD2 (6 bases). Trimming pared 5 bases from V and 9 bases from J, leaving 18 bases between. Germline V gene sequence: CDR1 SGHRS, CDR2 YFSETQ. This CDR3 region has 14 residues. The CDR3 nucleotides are TGCGCCAGCAGAGCGGCCAACCGGGGGAGCATTCAGTACTTC. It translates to CASRAANRGSIQYF.

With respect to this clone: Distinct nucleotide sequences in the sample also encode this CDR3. CDR3 in DNA: TGTGCCAGCAGCGGTCGGGATAGCAATCAGCCCCAGCATTTT. The encoded protein is CASSGRDSNQPQHF. This sequence joins TRBV9 and TRBJ1-5; D gene uncertain. Per germline, CDR1 SGDLS and CDR2 YYNGEE. Between the trimmed V and J ends, which lost 3 bases and 0 bases, there was a span of 7 bases. This CDR3 comprises 14 residues.

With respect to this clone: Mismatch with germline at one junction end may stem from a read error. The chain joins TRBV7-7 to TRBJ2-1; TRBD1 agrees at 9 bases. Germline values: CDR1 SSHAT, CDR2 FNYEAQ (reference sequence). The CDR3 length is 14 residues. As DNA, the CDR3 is TGTGCTAGCAGCCCCGGGACAGGGACGTATGAGCAGTTCTTC. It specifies CASSPGTGTYEQFF.

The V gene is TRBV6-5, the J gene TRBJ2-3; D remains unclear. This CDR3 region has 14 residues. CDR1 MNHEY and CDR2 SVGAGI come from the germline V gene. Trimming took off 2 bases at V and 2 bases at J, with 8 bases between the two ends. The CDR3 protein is CASSYAELTDTQYF. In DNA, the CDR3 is TGTGCCAGCAGTTACGCGGAACTCACAGATACGCAGTATTTT.

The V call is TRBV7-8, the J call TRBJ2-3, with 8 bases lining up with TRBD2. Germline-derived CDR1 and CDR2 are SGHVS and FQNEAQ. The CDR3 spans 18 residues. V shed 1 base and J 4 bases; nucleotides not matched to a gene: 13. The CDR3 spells CASSLGWTREGHADTQYF. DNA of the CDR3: TGTGCCAGCAGCTTAGGTTGGACTCGGGAGGGCCACGCAGATACGCAGTATTTT.

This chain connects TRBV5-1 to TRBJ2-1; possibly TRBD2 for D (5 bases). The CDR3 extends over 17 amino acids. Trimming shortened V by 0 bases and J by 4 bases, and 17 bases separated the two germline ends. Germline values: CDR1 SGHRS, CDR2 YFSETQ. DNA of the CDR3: TGCGCCAGCAGCTTGGAAGGTGATCCACTAGGGTACAATGAGCAGTTCTTC. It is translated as CASSLEGDPLGYNEQFF.

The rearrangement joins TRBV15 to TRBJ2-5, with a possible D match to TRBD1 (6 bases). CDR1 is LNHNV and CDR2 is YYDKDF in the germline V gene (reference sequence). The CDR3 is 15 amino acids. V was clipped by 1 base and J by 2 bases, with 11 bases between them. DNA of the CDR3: TGTGCCACCAGCAGAGGGGACAATTCACAAGAGACCCAGTACTTC. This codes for CATSRGDNSQETQYF.

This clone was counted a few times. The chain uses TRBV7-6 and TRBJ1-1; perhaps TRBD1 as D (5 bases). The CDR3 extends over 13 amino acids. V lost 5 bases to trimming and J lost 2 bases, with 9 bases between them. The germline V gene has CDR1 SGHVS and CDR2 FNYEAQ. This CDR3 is CASSRGRNTEAFF. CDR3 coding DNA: TGTGCCAGCAGCAGGGGCCGTAACACTGAAGCTTTCTTT. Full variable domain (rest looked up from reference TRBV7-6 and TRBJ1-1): GAGVSQSPRYKVTKRGQDVALRCDPISGHVSLYWYRQALGQGPEFLTYFNYEAQQDKSGLPNDRFSAERPEGSISTLTIQRTEQRDSAMYRCASSRGRNTEAFFGQGTRLTVV.

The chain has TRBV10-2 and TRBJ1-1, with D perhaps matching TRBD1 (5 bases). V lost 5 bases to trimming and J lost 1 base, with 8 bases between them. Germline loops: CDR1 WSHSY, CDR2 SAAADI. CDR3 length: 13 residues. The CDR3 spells CASSLTGNTEAFF. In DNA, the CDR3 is TGCGCCAGCAGTCTTACAGGGAACACTGAAGCTTTCTTT.

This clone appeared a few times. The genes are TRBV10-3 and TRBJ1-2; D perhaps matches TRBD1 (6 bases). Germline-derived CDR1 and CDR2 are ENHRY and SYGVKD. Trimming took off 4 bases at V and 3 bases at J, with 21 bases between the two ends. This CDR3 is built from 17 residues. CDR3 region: CAISGGRGQLHYYGYTF. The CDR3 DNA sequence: TGTGCCATCAGTGGAGGGAGGGGACAACTCCACTACTATGGCTACACCTTC.

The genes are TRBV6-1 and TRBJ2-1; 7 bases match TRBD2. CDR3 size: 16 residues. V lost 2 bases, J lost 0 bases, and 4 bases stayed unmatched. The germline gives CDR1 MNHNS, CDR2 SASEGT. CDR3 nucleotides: TGTGCCAGCAGTGAATTAGCGGGCAGCTCCTACAATGAGCAGTTCTTC. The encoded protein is CASSELAGSSYNEQFF.